The next 16 T cell receptor beta chains were all read from a single sample in a study of radiation and T cells in renal cell carcinoma. Clones were sequenced by immunoSEQ multiplex PCR, and TCRdb holds only the in-frame ones, with some missing. The profile shows 120,000 to 150,000 clones, approximately 86% of them singletons. The time point is: blood 4 weeks post-SBRT, at nephrectomy. As for treatment: 15 Gy SBRT to primary tumor, nephrectomy 4 weeks later. Sequencing used blood, obtained from a patient whose treatment included radiotherapy and nephrectomy. These receptors were taken from a woman between 45 and 60 years old with renal cell carcinoma.

This clone showed up just once. The chain uses TRBV4-1 and TRBJ2-3; 10 bases are a match to TRBD2. Germline V lookup: CDR1 MGHRA, CDR2 YSYEKL. CDR3 length equals 16 residues. V lost 2 bases to trimming and J lost 5 bases; unmatched junction nucleotides: 7. The CDR3 DNA reads as TGCGCCAGCAGCCAATATCGTCTAGCGGGAGAAGATACGCAGTATTTT. It encodes CASSQYRLAGEDTQYF.

V and J are TRBV7-2 and TRBJ2-4, with a possible D match to TRBD2 (6 bases). The CDR3 covers 16 residues. With 4 bases removed from V and 5 bases from J, the gap between germline ends came to 18 bases. CDR1 and CDR2 from the germline V gene are SGHTA and FQGNSA. The CDR3 spells CASSSPFGSGQNIQYF. In DNA form, the CDR3 reads TGTGCCAGCAGCTCCCCTTTTGGTAGCGGACAAAACATTCAGTACTTC.

This clone was detected a few times. The gene calls are TRBV6-5 and TRBJ2-5, with TRBD2 as a possible D gene (7 bases). Deletions cut 5 bases from V and 4 bases from J, with 14 bases between. The CDR3 covers 14 residues. The germline CDR1 and CDR2 sequences are MNHEY and SVGAGI. CDR3 region: CASSLGAGVETQYF. The CDR3 bases are TGTGCCAGCAGTCTGGGGGCGGGAGTAGAGACCCAGTACTTC.

This chain links TRBV20-1 with TRBJ2-3; D unclear. V was trimmed by 5 bases and J by 5 bases, leaving 5 bases between them. CDR1 and CDR2 from the germline V gene are DFQATT and SNEGSKA (reference sequence). The CDR3 is made up of 10 amino acids. CDR3 amino acids: CSAGEDTQYF. In DNA form, the CDR3 reads TGCAGTGCTGGGGAAGATACGCAGTATTTT.

The chain links TRBV15 to TRBJ2-7; TRBD2 aligns across 10 bases. The germline V gene has CDR1 LNHNV and CDR2 YYDKDF (reference sequence). The trim removed 7 bases at V and 3 bases at J, leaving 9 bases unmatched. The CDR3 loop spans 15 amino acids. CDR3 amino acids: CATKQDLAGVYEQYF. Here the CDR3 DNA reads TGTGCCACCAAACAAGACCTAGCGGGAGTCTACGAGCAGTACTTC.

The V call is TRBV5-1, the J call TRBJ2-5, with D unresolved. The CDR3 totals 14 residues. Trimming removed 0 bases from V and 2 bases from J, with 8 bases in between. The V gene's germline CDR1 is SGHRS and CDR2 YFSETQ. CDR3 sequence (DNA): TGCGCCAGCAGCTTGGGAAGTCGACAAGAGACCCAGTACTTC. This translates into CASSLGSRQETQYF. Together with reference TRBV5-1 and TRBJ2-5, the CDR3 gives the full variable domain: KAGVTQTPRYLIKTRGQQVTLSCSPISGHRSVSWYQQTPGQGLQFLFEYFSETQRNKGNFPGRFSGRQFSNSRSEMNVSTLELGDSALYLCASSLGSRQETQYFGPGTRLLVL.

The rearrangement uses TRBV5-1 and TRBJ2-7, with a possible D match to TRBD2 (6 bases). Germline-derived CDR1 and CDR2 are SGHRS and YFSETQ. The germline V and J ends were trimmed by 4 bases and 4 bases, with 15 bases remaining between them. The CDR3 extends over 14 amino acids. The CDR3 sequence is CASSPEGSGYEQYF. As DNA, the CDR3 is TGCGCCAGCAGCCCGGAGGGAAGTGGGTACGAGCAGTACTTC.

The gene calls are TRBV18 and TRBJ1-1, with TRBD1 matching 7 bases. J was trimmed by 6 bases and V by 1 base; bases with no gene match: 5. The CDR3 loop spans 14 amino acids. Germline CDR1 KGHSH, CDR2 LQKENI. This CDR3 is CASSPRQGVAEAFF. In DNA form, the CDR3 reads TGTGCCAGCTCACCACGGCAGGGGGTCGCTGAAGCTTTCTTT.

This clone was observed once. The chain couples TRBV27 to TRBJ2-2; 10 nucleotides align to TRBD2. This CDR3 spans 17 amino acids. Germline CDR1 MNHEY, CDR2 SMNVEV (reference sequence). V lost 5 bases to trimming and J lost 6 bases; unmatched junction nucleotides: 12. CDR3 nucleotide sequence: TGTGCCAGCAGTCCGGGAGTAGGTAGCGGGAGGCCCGGGGAGCTGTTTTTT. Translation: CASSPGVGSGRPGELFF.

The chain links TRBV7-2 to TRBJ1-1; possibly TRBD1 for D (5 bases). Germline values: CDR1 SGHTA, CDR2 FQGNSA. CDR3 length equals 14 residues. V was pared by 5 bases and J by 2 bases, with 12 bases between. CDR3 in amino acids: CASSRQGRNTEAFF. In DNA, the CDR3 is TGTGCCAGCAGCCGCCAGGGCAGAAACACTGAAGCTTTCTTT.

The rearrangement uses TRBV7-2 and TRBJ1-2, with 8 bases aligning to TRBD1. The junction had 11 bases not matched to a gene; V was cut back by 1 base and J by 1 base. This CDR3 has 18 amino acids. Germline assignment: CDR1 SGHTA and CDR2 FQGNSA. The CDR3 protein is CASSLVGGRGLYNYGYTF. The CDR3 DNA reads TGTGCCAGCAGCTTAGTAGGTGGCAGGGGGCTATATAACTATGGCTACACCTTC.

The chain joins TRBV27 to TRBJ2-2; possible D gene TRBD1, 5 bases. Germline V gene lookup returns CDR1 MNHEY and CDR2 SMNVEV (reference sequence). The CDR3 covers 14 residues. V was trimmed by 3 bases and J by 6 bases, leaving 11 bases between them. Written as DNA, the CDR3 is TGTGCCAGCAGTTTCGCAGGGATGCCCGGGGAGCTGTTTTTT. Protein: CASSFAGMPGELFF.

This chain uses TRBV7-2 with TRBJ2-3; D is undetermined. This CDR3 comprises 13 residues. Trimming took 5 bases from V and 2 from J, leaving 8 bases between them. In germline, CDR1 is SGHTA, CDR2 FQGNSA. For the CDR3, the DNA is TGTGCCAGCAGCCCCTCCCCCACAGATACGCAGTATTTT. Amino acid sequence: CASSPSPTDTQYF.

This clone was recorded only once. The rearrangement uses TRBV19 and TRBJ1-5; 11 bases are a match to TRBD1. With 8 bases clipped from V and 6 bases from J, the junction kept 6 bases outside the gene matches. The CDR3 is made up of 14 amino acids. CDR1 and CDR2 from the germline V gene are LNHDA and SQIVND (reference sequence). The CDR3 sequence is CASGDRGKIQPQHF. The CDR3 nucleotides read TGTGCCAGTGGGGACAGGGGGAAGATTCAGCCCCAGCATTTT.

This clone was counted a few times. The rearrangement joins TRBV7-2 to TRBJ1-1; D is undetermined. Germline loops: CDR1 SGHTA, CDR2 FQGNSA. The CDR3 is 14 amino acids. V lost 2 bases, J lost 0 bases, and 7 bases lay in between. The CDR3 region is CASSLLTVNTEAFF. The CDR3 coding sequence is TGTGCCAGCAGCTTACTCACAGTGAACACTGAAGCTTTCTTT. Based on the CDR3 plus reference TRBV7-2 and TRBJ1-1, the full variable domain is GAGVSQSPSNKVTEKGKDVELRCDPISGHTALYWYRQSLGQGLEFLIYFQGNSAPDKSGLPSDRFSAERTGGSVSTLTIQRTQQEDSAVYLCASSLLTVNTEAFFGQGTRLTVV.

This clone was found once. The V gene is TRBV5-6, the J gene TRBJ1-4; D may be TRBD1 (6 bases). Germline CDR1 reads SGHDT; CDR2 reads YYEEEE. V was shortened by 0 bases and J by 5 bases, with 14 bases between the two germline ends. There are 16 residues in the CDR3. The CDR3 here is CASSLGPRTENEKLFF. CDR3 coding DNA: TGTGCCAGCAGCTTGGGTCCGAGGACAGAGAATGAAAAACTGTTTTTT.